This T cell receptor (beta chain) is drawn from a study of beta chain features in type 1 diabetes. The study's findings and limits: Naive, central memory and Treg TCRB repertoires appeared more alike in patients than in healthy donors.

This clone was seen only a few times. Its antigen is currently unknown. The identical CDR3 is also encoded by other nucleotide sequences in the sample. Every bit of the isolated RNA underwent reverse transcription, so sequencing read expressed TCRB transcripts. TCRdb's copy holds only in-frame clones and misses some; the assay was immunoSEQ multiplex PCR. The sample yields 200,000 to 250,000 clones, 25% to 30% seen once. The V and J ends lost 0 bases and 5 bases respectively, with 8 bases between them. The CDR3 is 13 amino acids. CDR1 and CDR2 from the germline V gene are SGHRS and YFSETQ. The sample comprised central memory CD4+ T cells from blood. The receptor was isolated from a young man in good health. The V call is TRBV5-1, the J call TRBJ2-5; unclear D gene. The CDR3 nucleotides read TGCGCCAGCAGCTTGGGAGGTGGCGAGACCCAGTACTTC. Protein product: CASSLGGGETQYF. Filled out from reference TRBV5-1 and TRBJ2-5, the complete variable domain reads KAGVTQTPRYLIKTRGQQVTLSCSPISGHRSVSWYQQTPGQGLQFLFEYFSETQRNKGNFPGRFSGRQFSNSRSEMNVSTLELGDSALYLCASSLGGGETQYFGPGTRLLVL.